The 21 T cell receptor beta chains below all came from one sample that was sequenced in a study of blood T cell repertoires in COVID-19. Data came from immunoSEQ multiplex PCR; TCRdb stores just in-frame clones and leaves some out. The data hold roughly 70,000 clones, with 82% observed a single time. The sample taken for sequencing was peripheral blood. Receptors were obtained from a woman in her sixties with acute or convalescent COVID-19.

This clone is a singleton in its sample. V and J are TRBV9 and TRBJ1-5; D remains ambiguous. The CDR3 covers 15 residues. Germline V gene lookup returns CDR1 SGDLS and CDR2 YYNGEE. Trimming removed 0 bases from V and 6 bases from J, with 13 bases in between. CDR3 sequence: CASSVGSIPGQPQHF. The DNA for the CDR3 is TGTGCCAGCAGCGTAGGATCAATCCCCGGTCAGCCCCAGCATTTT.

The CDR3 protein is CASSRTTGNEGYTF. The CDR3 DNA follows: TGTGCCAGCAGTCGTACGACAGGGAACGAGGGCTACACCTTC. V gene TRBV2 combines with J gene TRBJ1-2; 7 bases are a match to TRBD1. V shed 5 bases, J shed 8 bases, and the junction held 11 bases outside the gene matches. Germline values: CDR1 SNHLY, CDR2 FYNNEI. The CDR3 is made up of 14 amino acids.

The sample holds one count of this clone. This sequence joins TRBV18 and TRBJ1-2, with 9 bases fitting TRBD1. The germline V gene encodes CDR1 KGHSH and CDR2 LQKENI. Germline trimming cut 3 bases from V and 6 bases from J; bases unmatched to any gene: 5. The CDR3 runs 14 residues. This CDR3 is CASSPGTGYHGYTF. The CDR3 region has the DNA TGTGCCAGCTCACCCGGGACAGGGTATCATGGCTACACCTTC. Full variable domain (outside the CDR3, taken from reference TRBV18 and TRBJ1-2): NAGVMQNPRHLVRRRGQEARLRCSPMKGHSHVYWYRQLPEEGLKFMVYLQKENIIDESGMPKERFSAEFPKEGPSILRIQQVVRGDSAAYFCASSPGTGYHGYTFGSGTRLTVV.

The chain recombines TRBV7-6 with TRBJ1-1, with D possibly TRBD1 on 6 matching bases. CDR3 length equals 13 residues. The V gene lost 5 bases and the J gene lost 6 bases, with 13 bases spanning the gap. Germline values: CDR1 SGHVS, CDR2 FNYEAQ. CDR3 DNA: TGTGCCAGCAGCGCCTTACAGGGCTCTGAAGCTTTCTTT. Translation gives CASSALQGSEAFF.

V usage is TRBV27 and J usage is TRBJ2-6; no definite D call. Per germline, CDR1 MNHEY and CDR2 SMNVEV (reference sequence). V lost 0 bases and J 1 base, leaving 10 bases between the germline ends. This CDR3 has 17 residues. The DNA of the CDR3 is TGTGCCAGCAGTTTATCGAGTGGAGCTTCTGGGGCCAACGTCCTGACTTTC. As protein: CASSLSSGASGANVLTF.

J is TRBJ1-6 and V is TRBV11-2; D is perhaps TRBD1 (5 bases). V lost 1 base to trimming and J lost 6 bases, with 19 bases between them. Germline V lookup: CDR1 SGHAT, CDR2 FQNNGV. CDR3 length: 18 amino acids. This chain's CDR3 is CASSLAYFGGERNSPLHF. The CDR3 DNA is TGTGCCAGCAGCTTAGCGTACTTCGGGGGGGAACGTAATTCACCCCTCCACTTT.

The chain uses TRBV6-6 and TRBJ2-1; TRBD1 aligns across 9 bases. The J segment lost 8 bases and the V segment lost 7 bases, leaving 15 bases of the junction unmatched. CDR1 is MNHNY and CDR2 is SVGAGI in the germline V gene (reference sequence). The CDR3 has 16 amino acids. The DNA of the CDR3 is TGTGCCAGCACCGAGAAGCCGGGACAGGGCTCCCATGAGCAGTTCTTC. Its translation is CASTEKPGQGSHEQFF.

There are many counts of this clone. This chain connects TRBV21-1 to TRBJ1-5. TRBV21-1 represents a pseudogene. The length of the CDR3 is 12 residues. CDR3 DNA sequence: TGTGCCAGCATCAAGACTAATCAGCCCCAGCATTTT. Its translation: CASIKTNQPQHF.

The rearrangement joins TRBV14 to TRBJ1-4; D gene unclear. The CDR3 loop spans 17 amino acids. Germline CDR1 is SGHDN and CDR2 is FVKESK. V lost 4 bases and J lost 8, with 23 bases in between. The CDR3 region is CASSPVGMGGRSEKLFF. The CDR3 DNA reads TGTGCCAGCAGCCCTGTGGGTATGGGAGGTCGAAGCGAAAAACTGTTTTTT.

The J gene is TRBJ2-5, the V gene TRBV5-4; 7 bases match TRBD2. This CDR3 comprises 14 residues. J lost 5 bases, V lost 1 base, and 5 bases had no gene match. Germline values: CDR1 SGHNT, CDR2 YYREEE (reference sequence). The CDR3 reads CASSLRTSGETQYF. The CDR3 DNA sequence: TGTGCCAGCAGCTTGAGGACTAGTGGTGAGACCCAGTACTTC. Filled out from reference TRBV5-4 and TRBJ2-5, the complete variable domain reads ETGVTQSPTHLIKTRGQQVTLRCSSQSGHNTVSWYQQALGQGPQFIFQYYREEENGRGNFPPRFSGLQFPNYSSELNVNALELDDSALYLCASSLRTSGETQYFGPGTRLLVL.

This sequence joins TRBV9 and TRBJ1-6, with 7 bases fitting TRBD1. CDR1 and CDR2 from the germline V gene are SGDLS and YYNGEE. J gave up 4 bases and V 3 bases, and 4 bases lay outside the gene matches. This CDR3 has 15 residues. CDR3 amino acids: CASSGTGSYNSPLHF. CDR3 nucleotides: TGTGCCAGCAGCGGGACAGGTTCTTATAATTCACCCCTCCACTTT. The full variable domain, in which reference TRBV9 and TRBJ1-6 provide the parts outside the CDR3, is DSGVTQTPKHLITATGQRVTLRCSPRSGDLSVYWYQQSLDQGLQFLIQYYNGEERAKGNILERFSAQQFPDLHSELNLSSLELGDSALYFCASSGTGSYNSPLHFGNGTRLTVT.

This clone was observed a single time. V usage is TRBV28 and J usage is TRBJ2-1, with a possible D match to TRBD2 (5 bases). Trimming left V 3 bases short and J 5 bases short, with 14 bases between. Germline V gene sequence: CDR1 MDHEN, CDR2 SYDVKM. The CDR3 consists of 15 residues. CDR3 amino acids: CASSFLTGLNNEQFF. The CDR3 DNA is TGTGCCAGCAGTTTCCTAACTGGACTCAACAATGAGCAGTTCTTC.

This clone was recorded a few times. The chain couples TRBV3-1 (or the pseudogene TRBV3-2) to TRBJ1-2, with D maybe TRBD1 (5 bases). In germline, CDR1 is LGHDT, CDR2 YNNKEL (reference sequence). This CDR3 has 13 residues. V lost 1 base, J lost 4 bases, and 7 bases lay in between. CDR3 coding DNA: TGTGCCAGCAGCCAAGGCCAGGGCTATGGCTACACCTTC. This gives the protein CASSQGQGYGYTF.

This rearrangement joins TRBV25-1 to TRBJ1-1; D is undetermined. The CDR3 is 14 residues long. V lost 7 bases and J lost 0, with 12 bases in between. Germline V lookup: CDR1 MGHDK, CDR2 SYGVNS. CDR3 protein: CASNPGSMNTEAFF. As DNA, the CDR3 is TGTGCCAGCAACCCAGGATCGATGAACACTGAAGCTTTCTTT. Using reference TRBV25-1 and TRBJ1-1 for the parts outside the CDR3, the full variable domain is EADIYQTPRYLVIGTGKKITLECSQTMGHDKMYWYQQDPGMELHLIHYSYGVNSTEKGDLSSESTVSRIRTEHFPLTLESARPSHTSQYLCASNPGSMNTEAFFGQGTRLTVV.

The chain has TRBV27 and TRBJ2-7, with D unclear. Germline V gene lookup returns CDR1 MNHEY and CDR2 SMNVEV (reference sequence). Trimming took off 1 base at V and 6 bases at J, with 13 bases between the two ends. CDR3 size: 14 residues. The CDR3 here is CASSLYIRHPEQYF. DNA of the CDR3: TGTGCCAGCAGTTTATACATCCGTCATCCCGAGCAGTACTTC.

V and J are TRBV5-1 and TRBJ2-5; D is perhaps TRBD1 (6 bases). This CDR3 is 14 amino acids long. Deletions cut 4 bases from V and 4 bases from J, with 14 bases between. The germline CDR1 and CDR2 sequences are SGHRS and YFSETQ. The CDR3 DNA reads as TGCGCCAGCAGCACTGCAGGGGTTCGAGAGACCCAGTACTTC. Amino acid sequence: CASSTAGVRETQYF.

V usage is TRBV5-1 and J usage is TRBJ2-7; 8 positions match TRBD1. CDR1 is SGHRS and CDR2 is YFSETQ in the germline V gene. The CDR3 is 14 amino acids. J was trimmed by 6 bases and V by 4 bases; bases with no gene match: 9. CDR3 residues: CASSEVRGPGEQYF. In DNA, the CDR3 is TGCGCCAGCAGCGAAGTCAGGGGGCCCGGCGAGCAGTACTTC. Combining the CDR3 with reference TRBV5-1 and TRBJ2-7 gives the whole variable domain KAGVTQTPRYLIKTRGQQVTLSCSPISGHRSVSWYQQTPGQGLQFLFEYFSETQRNKGNFPGRFSGRQFSNSRSEMNVSTLELGDSALYLCASSEVRGPGEQYFGPGTRLTVT.

DNA for the CDR3: TGCGCCAGCAGCCCGGGACACACTAACTATGGCTACACCTTC. Translating gives CASSPGHTNYGYTF. The rearrangement uses TRBV5-1 and TRBJ1-2; the D gene is possibly TRBD1 (6 bases). This CDR3 is built from 14 residues. The V end lost 4 bases, the J end lost 0 bases, and 10 bases lay between the germline ends. Germline values: CDR1 SGHRS, CDR2 YFSETQ.

The CDR3, as DNA: TGTGCCTGGAGTATCGACCCAACGGGGGGGGCCGGGGAGCTGTTTTTT. Translated, it gives CAWSIDPTGGAGELFF. The chain is built from TRBV30 and TRBJ2-2; TRBD2 matches at 8 bases. The CDR3 contains 16 residues. CDR1 and CDR2 from the germline V gene are GTSNPN and SVGIG (reference sequence). V was pared by 2 bases and J by 6 bases, with 11 bases of the junction left unmatched.

The chain joins TRBV7-9 to TRBJ2-5; D is ambiguous. The length of the CDR3 is 11 residues. CDR1 is SEHNR, CDR2 FQNEAQ, per germline (reference sequence). The germline V and J ends were trimmed by 3 bases and 4 bases, with 3 bases remaining between them. The CDR3 region is CASSFGETQYF. For the CDR3, the DNA is TGTGCCAGCAGCTTCGGAGAGACCCAGTACTTC.

The chain links TRBV2 to TRBJ1-3; TRBD1 is a possible D gene (6 bases). The germline V gene encodes CDR1 SNHLY and CDR2 FYNNEI. V gave up 2 bases and J gave up 0 bases, with 14 bases separating them. This CDR3 is 17 amino acids long. The CDR3 is CASSEMGAGASGNTIYF. In DNA form, the CDR3 reads TGTGCCAGCAGTGAAATGGGCGCGGGGGCCTCTGGAAACACCATATATTTT.